The rows below give T cell receptor beta chains drawn from one sample of a study of blood T cell repertoires in COVID-19. Libraries were prepared by immunoSEQ multiplex PCR; TCRdb keeps only in-frame clonotypes and omits some of them. The table records about 150,000 clones, more than 75% of them present only once. Source material: peripheral blood. The receptors were sampled from a middle-aged man who had recovered from COVID-19. Both conserved end residues are part of each CDR3. Each record gives: J gene, clone size, D gene, V gene, CDR3 protein, CDR3 DNA. The D gene is left open where the match is weak. Clone size, where shown, is once, few, many, or a class for clones that have expanded.

j_gene: TRBJ1-1
abundance: .
d_gene: .
v_gene: TRBV6-6
CDR3aa: CASSYGVEAFF
CDR3nt: TGTGCCAGCAGTTACGGAGTGGAAGCTTTCTTT

j_gene: TRBJ1-1
abundance: .
d_gene: TRBD1
v_gene: TRBV6-4
CDR3aa: CASSESWDRGTEAFF
CDR3nt: TGTGCCAGCAGTGAATCTTGGGACAGGGGGACTGAAGCTTTCTTT

j_gene: TRBJ2-3
abundance: .
d_gene: TRBD2
v_gene: TRBV5-1
CDR3aa: CASSLSGAGGNTDTQYF
CDR3nt: TGCGCCAGCAGCTTGTCGGGAGCGGGGGGCAATACAGATACGCAGTATTTT

j_gene: TRBJ1-3
abundance: .
d_gene: .
v_gene: TRBV7-9
CDR3aa: CASSLGAGTLSGNTIYF
CDR3nt: TGTGCCAGCAGCCTAGGGGCAGGAACGTTATCTGGAAACACCATATATTTT

j_gene: TRBJ2-2
abundance: once
d_gene: .
v_gene: TRBV11-3
CDR3aa: CASSSSKTGELFF
CDR3nt: TGTGCCAGCAGCTCTAGTAAAACCGGGGAGCTGTTTTTT

j_gene: TRBJ1-6
abundance: once
d_gene: TRBD1
v_gene: TRBV27
CDR3aa: CASSLGQGYSPLHF
CDR3nt: TGTGCCAGCAGTTTAGGACAGGGGTATTCACCCCTCCACTTT

j_gene: TRBJ2-1
abundance: .
d_gene: TRBD2
v_gene: TRBV4-1
CDR3aa: CASSQGGGYNEQFF
CDR3nt: TGCGCCAGCAGCCAAGGCGGGGGGTACAATGAGCAGTTCTTC

j_gene: TRBJ2-1
abundance: once
d_gene: TRBD2
v_gene: TRBV19
CDR3aa: CASSQRGVYNEQFF
CDR3nt: TGTGCCAGTAGTCAGCGGGGGGTCTACAATGAGCAGTTCTTC

j_gene: TRBJ1-5
abundance: .
d_gene: TRBD1
v_gene: TRBV4-1
CDR3aa: CASSRQGSQPQHF
CDR3nt: TGCGCCAGCAGCAGACAGGGGTCTCAGCCCCAGCATTTT

j_gene: TRBJ2-3
abundance: .
d_gene: TRBD2
v_gene: TRBV5-6
CDR3aa: CASSILAGERDTQYF
CDR3nt: TGTGCCAGCAGCATCTTAGCGGGGGAGAGAGATACGCAGTATTTT

j_gene: TRBJ2-2
abundance: .
d_gene: TRBD1
v_gene: TRBV11-3
CDR3aa: CASSLEDRLNTGELFF
CDR3nt: TGTGCCAGCAGCTTGGAGGACAGGTTGAACACCGGGGAGCTGTTTTTT

j_gene: TRBJ2-7
abundance: .
d_gene: .
v_gene: TRBV10-3
CDR3aa: CAISRSYEQYF
CDR3nt: TGTGCCATCAGCCGTTCCTACGAGCAGTACTTC

j_gene: TRBJ2-7
abundance: few
d_gene: .
v_gene: TRBV5-6
CDR3aa: CASSRQQLQYF
CDR3nt: TGTGCCAGCAGCCGACAGCAGTTGCAGTACTTC

j_gene: TRBJ1-2
abundance: .
d_gene: .
v_gene: TRBV4-2
CDR3aa: CASSQEGPGVYGYTF
CDR3nt: TGTGCCAGCAGCCAAGAGGGTCCAGGGGTCTATGGCTACACCTTC

j_gene: TRBJ2-1
abundance: once
d_gene: TRBD2
v_gene: TRBV5-6
CDR3aa: CASSLAGSPYNEQFF
CDR3nt: TGTGCCAGCAGCTTAGCGGGGAGCCCTTACAATGAGCAGTTCTTC

j_gene: TRBJ2-2
abundance: .
d_gene: TRBD2
v_gene: TRBV19
CDR3aa: CASSIRTSGTNTGELFF
CDR3nt: TGTGCCAGTAGTATCCGGACTAGCGGGACGAACACCGGGGAGCTGTTTTTT

j_gene: TRBJ1-1
abundance: once
d_gene: .
v_gene: TRBV19
CDR3aa: CASSAGLNTEAFF
CDR3nt: TGTGCCAGTAGTGCAGGGTTGAACACTGAAGCTTTCTTT

j_gene: TRBJ2-5
abundance: .
d_gene: .
v_gene: TRBV3-1/TRBV3-2
CDR3aa: CASSLLDFQETQYF
CDR3nt: TGTGCCAGCAGCCTCTTAGATTTCCAAGAGACCCAGTACTTC

j_gene: TRBJ2-7
abundance: .
d_gene: TRBD2
v_gene: TRBV19
CDR3aa: CASSERDGLDEQYF
CDR3nt: TGTGCCAGTAGTGAGCGGGACGGGTTGGACGAGCAGTACTTC

j_gene: TRBJ1-2
abundance: .
d_gene: .
v_gene: TRBV9
CDR3aa: CASSSGRNYGYTF
CDR3nt: TGTGCCAGCAGCTCAGGAAGAAACTATGGCTACACCTTC

j_gene: TRBJ2-3
abundance: .
d_gene: .
v_gene: TRBV15
CDR3aa: CATSQGGTDTQYF
CDR3nt: TGTGCCACCAGTCAGGGCGGCACAGATACGCAGTATTTT

j_gene: TRBJ1-4
abundance: few
d_gene: .
v_gene: TRBV4-3
CDR3aa: CASSQDGLSVSYQGTNEKLFF
CDR3nt: TGCGCCAGCAGCCAAGATGGTTTGTCGGTCAGTTATCAGGGCACTAATGAAAAACTGTTTTTT

j_gene: TRBJ2-2
abundance: .
d_gene: .
v_gene: TRBV5-1
CDR3aa: CASSLDSGLLFSRHTGELFF
CDR3nt: TGCGCCAGCAGCTTGGACTCGGGACTCCTTTTTAGTCGCCACACCGGGGAGCTGTTTTTT

j_gene: TRBJ1-1
abundance: .
d_gene: .
v_gene: TRBV7-9
CDR3aa: CASSLVGGVNTEAFF
CDR3nt: TGTGCCAGCAGCTTAGTAGGCGGTGTTAACACTGAAGCTTTCTTT

j_gene: TRBJ2-7
abundance: once
d_gene: TRBD1
v_gene: TRBV4-2
CDR3aa: CASSQRDRGNYEQYF
CDR3nt: TGTGCCAGCAGCCAGCGGGACAGGGGAAACTACGAGCAGTACTTC

j_gene: TRBJ2-7
abundance: .
d_gene: .
v_gene: TRBV6-2/TRBV6-3
CDR3aa: CASSSYVSSYEQYF
CDR3nt: TGTGCCAGCAGTAGCTACGTGAGCTCCTACGAGCAGTACTTC

j_gene: TRBJ1-6
abundance: .
d_gene: .
v_gene: TRBV9
CDR3aa: CASSVGGSYNSPLHF
CDR3nt: TGTGCCAGCAGCGTGGGGGGAAGTTATAATTCACCCCTCCACTTT

j_gene: TRBJ2-5
abundance: .
d_gene: TRBD1
v_gene: TRBV5-4
CDR3aa: CASRSGQGAPPGETQYF
CDR3nt: TGTGCCAGCAGGTCGGGACAGGGGGCGCCCCCGGGAGAGACCCAGTACTTC

j_gene: TRBJ2-7
abundance: .
d_gene: .
v_gene: TRBV1
CDR3aa: CTSSQDRVGLSFYEQYF
CDR3nt: TGCACCAGCAGCCAAGATCGGGTGGGGCTTTCCTTCTACGAGCAGTACTTC

j_gene: TRBJ2-2
abundance: once
d_gene: .
v_gene: TRBV9
CDR3aa: CASSAYTGELFF
CDR3nt: TGTGCCAGCAGCGCTTACACCGGGGAGCTGTTTTTT

j_gene: TRBJ2-7
abundance: .
d_gene: TRBD1
v_gene: TRBV7-6
CDR3aa: CASSLDRVTSYEQYF
CDR3nt: TGTGCCAGCAGCCTGGACAGGGTAACCTCCTACGAGCAGTACTTC

j_gene: TRBJ2-6
abundance: .
d_gene: .
v_gene: TRBV4-1
CDR3aa: CASSQDFLSGANVLTF
CDR3nt: TGCGCCAGCAGCCAAGATTTTCTTTCTGGGGCCAACGTCCTGACTTTC

j_gene: TRBJ2-7
abundance: .
d_gene: TRBD2
v_gene: TRBV7-8
CDR3aa: CASSLVRASGSYEQYF
CDR3nt: TGTGCCAGCAGCTTAGTCCGGGCTAGCGGATCCTACGAGCAGTACTTC

j_gene: TRBJ1-6
abundance: .
d_gene: .
v_gene: TRBV19
CDR3aa: CASSDSNSPLHF
CDR3nt: TGTGCCAGCTCGGACAGTAATTCACCCCTCCACTTT

j_gene: TRBJ2-6
abundance: .
d_gene: TRBD1
v_gene: TRBV27
CDR3aa: CASSWTGYSGANVLTF
CDR3nt: TGTGCCAGCAGTTGGACAGGTTACTCTGGGGCCAACGTCCTGACTTTC

j_gene: TRBJ2-3
abundance: .
d_gene: .
v_gene: TRBV5-1
CDR3aa: CASTIGGSQQTQYF
CDR3nt: TGCGCCAGCACCATTGGAGGGTCCCAGCAAACGCAGTATTTT

j_gene: TRBJ2-2
abundance: .
d_gene: TRBD1
v_gene: TRBV4-3
CDR3aa: CASSQWTGIHTGELFF
CDR3nt: TGCGCCAGCAGCCAATGGACAGGGATTCACACCGGGGAGCTGTTTTTT

j_gene: TRBJ1-2
abundance: .
d_gene: .
v_gene: TRBV12-3/TRBV12-4
CDR3aa: CASSFAANYGYTF
CDR3nt: TGTGCCAGCAGTTTTGCAGCTAACTATGGCTACACCTTC

j_gene: TRBJ2-3
abundance: .
d_gene: TRBD1
v_gene: TRBV9
CDR3aa: CASSDHRGTGADTQYF
CDR3nt: TGTGCCAGCAGCGATCACAGGGGGACCGGCGCAGATACGCAGTATTTT

j_gene: TRBJ1-2
abundance: .
d_gene: .
v_gene: TRBV6-6
CDR3aa: CASSYSNAGTNYGYTF
CDR3nt: TGTGCCAGCAGTTACTCGAACGCAGGGACTAACTATGGCTACACCTTC

j_gene: TRBJ2-3
abundance: .
d_gene: TRBD1
v_gene: TRBV9
CDR3aa: CASSAPEGQVSADTQYF
CDR3nt: TGTGCCAGCAGCGCCCCCGAGGGACAGGTTTCGGCAGATACGCAGTATTTT

j_gene: TRBJ1-6
abundance: .
d_gene: .
v_gene: TRBV6-5
CDR3aa: CASSSRGSYNSPLHF
CDR3nt: TGTGCCAGCAGTTCCCGGGGGTCCTATAATTCACCCCTCCACTTT

j_gene: TRBJ2-6
abundance: .
d_gene: .
v_gene: TRBV2
CDR3aa: CASSESGFTSGANVLTF
CDR3nt: TGTGCCAGCAGTGAGTCAGGGTTTACTTCTGGGGCCAACGTCCTGACTTTC

j_gene: TRBJ1-1
abundance: .
d_gene: .
v_gene: TRBV5-6
CDR3aa: CASSLASGAKAFF
CDR3nt: TGTGCCAGCAGCTTGGCGAGTGGGGCAAAAGCTTTCTTT

j_gene: TRBJ2-2
abundance: .
d_gene: .
v_gene: TRBV7-5
CDR3aa: CARSLGTSGGAGELFF
CDR3nt: TGTGCCAGAAGCTTAGGGACTAGCGGGGGGGCCGGGGAGCTGTTTTTT

j_gene: TRBJ2-5
abundance: .
d_gene: TRBD2
v_gene: TRBV5-1
CDR3aa: CASSFGGGQETQYF
CDR3nt: TGCGCCAGCAGCTTTGGCGGGGGCCAAGAGACCCAGTACTTC

j_gene: TRBJ2-3
abundance: .
d_gene: TRBD2
v_gene: TRBV19
CDR3aa: CASSSLAGGIDTQYF
CDR3nt: TGTGCCAGTAGTTCGCTAGCGGGGGGTATAGATACGCAGTATTTT

j_gene: TRBJ2-7
abundance: .
d_gene: .
v_gene: TRBV6-6
CDR3aa: CASSYKGEAYEQYF
CDR3nt: TGTGCCAGCAGTTATAAAGGGGAAGCCTACGAGCAGTACTTC

j_gene: TRBJ2-1
abundance: .
d_gene: TRBD2
v_gene: TRBV5-1
CDR3aa: CASSLDLNSGVYDEQFF
CDR3nt: TGCGCCAGCAGCTTGGACCTGAATAGCGGGGTTTATGATGAGCAGTTCTTC

j_gene: TRBJ2-7
abundance: .
d_gene: .
v_gene: TRBV7-2
CDR3aa: CASSTTGLGSAVEQYF
CDR3nt: TGTGCCAGCAGCACCACGGGCCTCGGTAGCGCCGTCGAGCAGTACTTC

j_gene: TRBJ1-1
abundance: .
d_gene: TRBD1
v_gene: TRBV18
CDR3aa: CASSQGANTEAFF
CDR3nt: TGTGCCAGCTCACAGGGGGCGAACACTGAAGCTTTCTTT